One and the same sample provided the 2 T cell receptor beta chains below, sequenced in a study of blood T cell repertoires in COVID-19. The assay was immunoSEQ multiplex PCR, and TCRdb's table has in-frame clones only and misses some. Counted here are about 190,000 clones, roughly 88% occurring once; the ten biggest clones make up about 6.8%. The sample taken for sequencing was peripheral blood. These receptors were collected from a woman aged 35 to 49 who had recovered from COVID-19.

The table lists this clone with a few counts. The chain employs TRBV6-2 or TRBV6-3 and TRBJ2-7; TRBD2 might be the D (5 bases). The CDR3 is 11 residues long. Deletions cut 6 bases from V and 3 bases from J, with 6 bases between. Per germline, CDR1 MNHEY and CDR2 SVGEGT. CDR3 amino acids: CASSEGYEQYF. The CDR3, as DNA: TGTGCCAGCAGCGAGGGCTACGAGCAGTACTTC.

This chain links TRBV5-1 with TRBJ2-2, with 9 bases lining up with TRBD1. This CDR3 region has 15 residues. CDR1 and CDR2 (germline): SGHRS, YFSETQ. Losses at the gene ends were 7 bases for V and 1 base for J; bases not matched to a gene: 5. CDR3 DNA: TGCGCCAGCCGTTGGACAGGGGTGAACACCGGGGAGCTGTTTTTT. Translating gives CASRWTGVNTGELFF.